This T cell receptor (beta chain) was sequenced for a study of tumor and adjacent non-tumor tissue in lung cancer. The template was RNA from unsorted bulk tissue. The CDR3 runs to 13 residues. V lost 7 bases and J 3 bases, leaving 12 bases between the germline ends. Germline lookup yields CDR1 SGHAT and CDR2 FQNNGV. A modified ARM-PCR protocol with three rounds of nested PCR amplified TCRbeta. TCRdb independently ran MiXCR on the multiplex PCR reads; one entry per CDR3 protein. Here the sample spans about 200,000 distinct CDR3 sequences, 70% to 75% being singletons. Sequencing was performed on lung tumor tissue. The receptor's source is a man in his sixties with non-small cell lung cancer. The chain couples TRBV11-2 to TRBJ1-2, with D unresolved. The CDR3 protein is CASKWPLDYGYTF. CDR3 nucleotide sequence: TGTGCCAGCAAGTGGCCATTGGACTATGGCTACACCTTC.